The entry that follows covers one T cell receptor (beta chain) sequence. Original processing notes: From reference gene primer amplification, estimates of nucleated cell counts were derived. The table came from immunoSEQ multiplex PCR; TCRdb's copy has only in-frame clones and leaves some out. That table is the source of V, J and clone size, and D and trimming were worked out from the DNA. The repertoire includes 180,000 or so clones, around 76% of them detected once, and approximately 8.6% sits in the top ten. This CDR3 spans 14 amino acids. The V gene lost 0 bases and the J gene lost 6 bases, with 15 bases spanning the gap. CDR1 is GTSNPN, CDR2 SVGIG, per germline (reference sequence). This specimen comes from a study of blood T cell repertoires in COVID-19. As for the study in general: The United States, Italy and Spain supplied acute and convalescent COVID-19 samples. PBMCs, B-cell-depleted T cells, or T cells were the source of the cDNA or gDNA that made up the material.

The sequenced sample consisted of peripheral blood. The clonotype was recovered from a woman aged 45 to 65 with active or convalescent COVID-19. The V and J genes are TRBV30 and TRBJ2-7; D possibly corresponds to TRBD2 (6 bases). The CDR3 nucleotides are TGTGCCTGGAGTGTTGGAGGGAAGGTTCCCGAGCAGTACTTC. Translated: CAWSVGGKVPEQYF.